The rows below give T cell receptor beta chains drawn from one sample of a study of blood T cell repertoires in COVID-19. Profiled with immunoSEQ multiplex PCR; TCRdb holds only in-frame clones, not every one. The sample carries about 81,000 clones, approximately 86% recorded once. Sequenced material: peripheral blood. These receptors all stem from a woman of 80 years or more with acute or convalescent COVID-19. CDR3s include the opening cysteine and the closing phenylalanine or tryptophan. A D gene is named only where the DNA matches it firmly. Clone size is stated in some rows and not others, as once, few, many or a class when expanded.

TRBV6-1,TRBD1,TRBJ1-5,once,TGTGCCAGCAGTGCCCACCCCCAGACAGGGGAGGGGTATAGCAATCAGCCCCAGCATTTT,CASSAHPQTGEGYSNQPQHF
TRBV7-8,NA,TRBJ2-5,once,TGTGCCAGCAGCTTAGCTTGGAGTACCCAAGAGACCCAGTACTTC,CASSLAWSTQETQYF
TRBV7-2,NA,TRBJ2-1,NA,TGTGCCAGCAGCTTAGCGCAGCGACCAGAGCAGTTCTTC,CASSLAQRPEQFF
TRBV2,TRBD1,TRBJ2-6,NA,TGTGCCAGCAGTGAAATAGGACAGGGATATTCTGGGGCCAACGTCCTGACTTTC,CASSEIGQGYSGANVLTF
TRBV20-1,NA,TRBJ1-2,NA,TGCAGTGCTGGGCTAGGACTGGGCTACACCTTC,CSAGLGLGYTF
TRBV18,NA,TRBJ2-1,NA,TGTGCCAGCTCACCAGAAACTGGGGGGAATGAGCAGTTCTTC,CASSPETGGNEQFF
TRBV19,NA,TRBJ1-5,NA,TGTGCCAGTAGCATAGGGACAACCGGTAGTCAGCCCCAGCATTTT,CASSIGTTGSQPQHF
TRBV18,NA,TRBJ2-5,NA,TGTGCCAGCTCCAACCAAGAGACCCAGTACTTC,CASSNQETQYF
TRBV6-2/TRBV6-3,TRBD1,TRBJ1-6,NA,TGTGCCAGCAGTTTTTCACAGGGGGCCCATTCACCCCTCCACTTT,CASSFSQGAHSPLHF
TRBV5-1,TRBD1,TRBJ2-3,few,TGCGCCAGCAGCTTGGCCCTAAGACAGGGGGCAGATACGCAGTATTTT,CASSLALRQGADTQYF
TRBV19,TRBD2,TRBJ2-7,NA,TGTGCCAGTAGTATAATCCTAGCGGGGAGGTACGAGCAGTACTTC,CASSIILAGRYEQYF
TRBV5-1,NA,TRBJ1-6,NA,TGCGCCAGCAGCGGGAGCTCCTATAATTCACCCCTCCACTTT,CASSGSSYNSPLHF
TRBV5-4,TRBD1,TRBJ2-2,once,TGTGCCAGCAGCAGGGACAGGGGGGTTCCCGGGGAGCTGTTTTTT,CASSRDRGVPGELFF
TRBV5-8,NA,TRBJ1-4,NA,TGTGCCAGCAGCAACGGGATACTCAGGGGAAATGAAAAACTGTTTTTT,CASSNGILRGNEKLFF
TRBV6-6,TRBD2,TRBJ2-4,NA,TGTGCCAGCAGTCTGGGACTAGCGGGAGTTGGAGGCAAAAACATTCAGTACTTC,CASSLGLAGVGGKNIQYF
TRBV19,NA,TRBJ2-2,once,TGTGCCAGTAACAGAGCGGGTACGAACACCGGGGAGCTGTTTTTT,CASNRAGTNTGELFF
TRBV5-1,TRBD1,TRBJ2-5,NA,TGCGCCAGCGGGACAGGGCGAGAGACCCAGTACTTC,CASGTGRETQYF
TRBV1,NA,TRBJ1-6,NA,TGCACCAGCAGCCTATCGACGGGACAGAATTCACCCCTCCACTTT,CTSSLSTGQNSPLHF
TRBV5-1,NA,TRBJ2-1,NA,TGCGCCAGCAGCTTGGGACTCCACAATGAGCAGTTCTTC,CASSLGLHNEQFF
TRBV19,NA,TRBJ1-1,NA,TGTGCCAGTAGTAAACAGTCCCAGTTATCTGGGACTGAAGCTTTCTTT,CASSKQSQLSGTEAFF
TRBV19,NA,TRBJ2-7,NA,TGTGCCAGTACCTCCGGTTACGAGCAGTACTTC,CASTSGYEQYF
TRBV7-9,NA,TRBJ2-5,NA,TGTGCCAGCAGCTCTAGGGAGACCCAGTACTTC,CASSSRETQYF
TRBV4-3,TRBD2,TRBJ2-7,NA,TGCGCCAGCAGCCAAGAGACTAGCGGGGGGTGGGAGCAGTACTTC,CASSQETSGGWEQYF
TRBV29-1,NA,TRBJ2-1,NA,TGCAGCGCAACCCCGACAGGTGCCTACAATGAGCAGTTCTTC,CSATPTGAYNEQFF
TRBV5-1,TRBD1,TRBJ2-5,once,TGCGCCAGCAGCTTGAACGGACAGGCAACCAAAGAGACCCAGTACTTC,CASSLNGQATKETQYF
TRBV29-1,NA,TRBJ2-5,few,TGCAGCGCTGGAGGACGGGCAGAGACCCAGTACTTC,CSAGGRAETQYF
TRBV6-5,TRBD2,TRBJ2-7,NA,TGTGCCAGCAAGGGACTAGCGGGCTCCTACGAGCAGTACTTC,CASKGLAGSYEQYF
TRBV29-1,TRBD1,TRBJ1-1,NA,TGCAGCGTAAGGGACAGGGTTAACACTGAAGCTTTCTTT,CSVRDRVNTEAFF
TRBV5-1,TRBD2,TRBJ2-5,NA,TGCGCCAGCAGCCTGTGGACTAGCGGGAATAGCGAGACCCAGTACTTC,CASSLWTSGNSETQYF
TRBV18,NA,TRBJ1-2,NA,TGTGCCAGCTCACCAGATGGACGGACTTATGGCTACACCTTC,CASSPDGRTYGYTF
TRBV6-1,TRBD2,TRBJ2-1,NA,TGTGCCAGCAGTGTCTCTAGCGGCCTTTCCTACAATGAGCAGTTCTTC,CASSVSSGLSYNEQFF
TRBV6-6,NA,TRBJ1-5,once,TGTGCCAGCAGTTCCGGTCAGCCCCAGCATTTT,CASSSGQPQHF
TRBV6-2/TRBV6-3,NA,TRBJ1-1,NA,TGTGCCAGCAGTTCCCGGGTGGGGGGGAATTCGAACACTGAAGCTTTCTTT,CASSSRVGGNSNTEAFF
TRBV7-3,TRBD1,TRBJ2-1,NA,TGTGCCAGCAGCTTTCTTCCCGGGACAGTACGGGATGAGCAGTTCTTC,CASSFLPGTVRDEQFF
TRBV6-5,TRBD1,TRBJ1-1,NA,TGTGCCAGCTCATCCGGGACAGGGCATAACACTGAAGCTTTCTTT,CASSSGTGHNTEAFF
TRBV6-5,NA,TRBJ1-2,once,TGTGCCAGCAGTATGGACAAGGTAGATGGCTACACCTTC,CASSMDKVDGYTF